The 3 T cell receptor beta chains reported below all come from one sample, sequenced in a study of T cells in Graves' hyperthyroidism and ophthalmopathy (dated by TCRdb to between 2018 and 2021). Library prep was done by multiplex PCR. The sequencer was an Illumina HiSeq 2000. TCR beta CDR3 regions were amplified from RNA transcripts. A first-round RT-PCR of the TCR CDR3 used the HTBI primer set with the Qiagen OneStep RT-PCR kit. The public reads were reprocessed in TCRdb via fastp at Q25 and MiXCR, keeping in-frame beta chains. CDR3 protein duplicates are merged, each entry listing the most common genes and DNA. The table for this sample lists fewer than 400,000 distinct CDR3 sequences; approximately 14% of them were counted only once. Around 30% of the sample lies in the top ten. Sequenced material: blood. These receptors were collected from a woman younger than 35 with Graves' hyperthyroidism that later progressed to Graves' ophthalmopathy.

This sequence joins TRBV7-9 and TRBJ2-3; TRBD2 agrees at 8 bases. CDR3 length: 20 amino acids. V gave up 4 bases and J gave up 2 bases; unmatched junction bases: 20. Germline V gene data show CDR1 as SEHNR and CDR2 as FQNEAQ (reference sequence). The CDR3 protein is CASSSPTDSVLAGNTDTQYF. The CDR3 DNA is TGTGCCAGCAGCTCTCCCACCGATAGTGTCCTAGCGGGCAACACAGATACGCAGTATTTT. Full variable domain (rest looked up from reference TRBV7-9 and TRBJ2-3): DTGVSQNPRHKITKRGQNVTFRCDPISEHNRLYWYRQTLGQGPEFLTYFQNEAQLEKSRLLSDRFSAERPKGSFSTLEIQRTEQGDSAMYLCASSSPTDSVLAGNTDTQYFGPGTRLTVL.

This clonotype appeared many times. This rearrangement joins TRBV6-2 or TRBV6-3 to TRBJ2-7, with TRBD2 matching over 8 bases. The J segment lost 2 bases and the V segment lost 7 bases, leaving 10 bases of the junction unmatched. The CDR3 runs to 15 residues. CDR1 is MNHEY and CDR2 is SVGEGT in the germline V gene. CDR3 in DNA: TGTGCCAGCACACCGCGAGGAGCGGGAGCCTACGAGCAGTACTTC. It translates to CASTPRGAGAYEQYF.

This clonotype was counted ten times or more. This sequence joins TRBV2 and TRBJ2-7; TRBD2 matches 9 bases. Germline CDR1 and CDR2: SNHLY and FYNNEI. J gave up 4 bases and V 3 bases, and 10 bases lay outside the gene matches. The CDR3 extends over 16 amino acids. CDR3 protein: CASSEAVAGVRYEQYF. DNA for the CDR3: TGTGCCAGCAGTGAGGCCGTAGCGGGAGTACGGTACGAGCAGTACTTC.